The entry below gives a single T cell receptor (beta chain) sequence along with its context. Its target is unknown. This entry belongs to a study of cytomegalovirus exposure and HLA in healthy donors. Both 60 Vbeta primers and 13 Jbeta primers went into the PCR. The assay was immunoSEQ multiplex PCR, and TCRdb's table has in-frame clones only and misses some. In the table there are about 100,000 clones, roughly three quarters of which are singletons. Germline V CDR1 and CDR2: SEHNR, FQNEAQ (reference sequence). CDR3 size: 15 residues. V was trimmed by 1 base and J by 3 bases, leaving 9 bases between them. The study, taken as a whole, reports: Rare sequences made up most TCRs, while some public TCRs were found in many donors. Highly shared sequence variants in one cluster were likely a sequencing artifact.

The sequence derives from a woman aged 55-69 years in good health and CMV-seronegative. The source material was PBMCs. The chain couples TRBV7-9 to TRBJ1-4, with D possibly TRBD1 on 5 matching bases. CDR3 coding DNA: TGTGCCAGCAGCTTAGAGGGGAAACCTAATGAAAAACTGTTTTTT. Its protein product is CASSLEGKPNEKLFF. The entire variable domain, with the rest obtained from reference TRBV7-9 and TRBJ1-4, is as follows: DTGVSQNPRHKITKRGQNVTFRCDPISEHNRLYWYRQTLGQGPEFLTYFQNEAQLEKSRLLSDRFSAERPKGSFSTLEIQRTEQGDSAMYLCASSLEGKPNEKLFFGSGTQLSVL.